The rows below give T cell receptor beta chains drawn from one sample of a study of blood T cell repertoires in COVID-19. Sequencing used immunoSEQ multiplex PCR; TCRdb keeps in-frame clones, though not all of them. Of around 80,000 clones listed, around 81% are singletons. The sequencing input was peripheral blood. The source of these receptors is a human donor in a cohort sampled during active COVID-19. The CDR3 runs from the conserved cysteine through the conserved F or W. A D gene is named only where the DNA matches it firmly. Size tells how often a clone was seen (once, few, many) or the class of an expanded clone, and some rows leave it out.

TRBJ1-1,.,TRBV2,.,CASNGQPNTEAFF,TGTGCCAGCAACGGACAGCCGAACACTGAAGCTTTCTTT
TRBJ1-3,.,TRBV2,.,CASGSTGNTIYF,TGTGCCAGCGGCAGTACGGGAAACACCATATATTTT
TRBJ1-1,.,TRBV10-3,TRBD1,CAISTGTGDTEAFF,TGTGCCATCAGCACCGGGACAGGGGATACTGAAGCTTTCTTT
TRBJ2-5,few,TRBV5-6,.,CASTKGVKETQYF,TGTGCCAGCACGAAGGGGGTAAAAGAGACCCAGTACTTC
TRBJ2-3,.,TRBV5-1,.,CASSQNGEGADTQYF,TGCGCCAGCAGTCAGAACGGGGAAGGCGCAGATACGCAGTATTTT
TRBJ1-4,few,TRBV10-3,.,CAISEVRVEKLFF,TGTGCCATCAGTGAAGTGAGGGTTGAAAAACTGTTTTTT
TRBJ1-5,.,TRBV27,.,CASSPTGGGLQPQHF,TGTGCCAGCAGTCCTACCGGGGGGGGGTTGCAGCCCCAGCATTTT
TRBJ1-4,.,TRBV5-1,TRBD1,CASSFLQGADEKLFF,TGCGCCAGCAGCTTCTTACAGGGGGCGGATGAAAAACTGTTTTTT
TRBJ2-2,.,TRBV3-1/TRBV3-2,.,CASSQVRGSGELFF,TGTGCCAGCAGCCAAGTAAGGGGCTCCGGGGAGCTGTTTTTT
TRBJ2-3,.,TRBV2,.,CASSYRADTQYF,TGTGCCAGCAGTTACCGAGCAGATACGCAGTATTTT
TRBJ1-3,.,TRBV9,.,CASSVALGGAGNTIYF,TGTGCCAGCAGCGTAGCTTTGGGGGGAGCTGGAAACACCATATATTTT
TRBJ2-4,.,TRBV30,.,CASKDTKNIQYF,TGTGCCTCCAAGGACACTAAAAACATTCAGTACTTC
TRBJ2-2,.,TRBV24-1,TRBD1,CATSDSPDRGRAGELFF,TGTGCCACCAGTGATTCCCCGGACAGGGGAAGGGCCGGGGAGCTGTTTTTT
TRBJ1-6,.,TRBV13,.,CASSSRGGTLHF,TGTGCCAGCAGCAGTAGGGGGGGCACCCTCCACTTT
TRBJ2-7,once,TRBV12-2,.,CASRILGVCEQYF,TGTGCAAGTCGAATCCTAGGAGTCTGCGAGCAGTACTTC
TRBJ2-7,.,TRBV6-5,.,CASKGDINEQYF,TGTGCCAGCAAGGGGGATATAAACGAGCAGTACTTC